What follows describes a single T cell receptor beta chain. Antigen unknown. Produced via immunoSEQ multiplex PCR; TCRdb's table is partial and in-frame only. The table has millions of clones, over 90% seen once. Into CD45RA+ naive and CD45RA-negative memory subsets, the CD4+ cells were split. The data are from a study of shared clonotypes between healthy human individuals. Study details: Researchers assigned three CD4 naive, three CD4 memory, two CD8 naive and one CD8 memory plate to each donor.

Trimming removed 2 bases at V and 4 bases at J, with 6 bases between. Germline CDR1 MNHEY, CDR2 SMNVEV (reference sequence). This CDR3 region has 13 residues. Study findings and constraints: Despite large depth, sorted-subset datasets appeared incompletely sequenced. The generation probabilities recorded for non-shared clonotypes fell below those of clonotypes shared by all four donors.

This clonotype was obtained from a man aged 18 to 30 in good health. Some clones in this sample may be carry-over from other donors' samples. Source material: naive CD4+ T cells from PBMCs. Subset in this sample: CD45RA+ positively selected. This chain connects TRBV27 to TRBJ2-1; D not resolved. CDR3 amino acids: CASSLRAYNEQFF. The CDR3 DNA sequence: TGTGCCAGCAGTTTACGTGCGTACAATGAGCAGTTCTTC.